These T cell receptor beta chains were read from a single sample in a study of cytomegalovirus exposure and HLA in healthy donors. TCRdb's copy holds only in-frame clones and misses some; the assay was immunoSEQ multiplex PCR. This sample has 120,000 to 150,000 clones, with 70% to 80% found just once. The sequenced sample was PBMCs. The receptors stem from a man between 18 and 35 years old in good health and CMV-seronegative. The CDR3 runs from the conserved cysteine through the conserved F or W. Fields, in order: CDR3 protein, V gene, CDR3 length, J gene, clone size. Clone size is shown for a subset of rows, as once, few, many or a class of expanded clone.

CATSRSGQGDEQYF TRBV15 14 TRBJ2-7 -
CASSLDRGGRKTQYF TRBV7-2 15 TRBJ2-5 -
CAISEGTEFEAFF TRBV10-3 13 TRBJ1-1 -
CAISDFGETQYF TRBV10-3 12 TRBJ2-5 -
CASSSQGVTQYF TRBV27 12 TRBJ2-5 -
CASSPTRTVYEQYF TRBV5-1 14 TRBJ2-7 -
CATSRERGGPDTQYF TRBV15 15 TRBJ2-3 -
CASSQDRGARGKPQHF TRBV4-1 16 TRBJ1-5 -
CASSLDGGGSEKLLF TRBV7-8 15 TRBJ1-4 -
CASSLDTLNQPQHF TRBV28 14 TRBJ1-5 -
CASINSVGTRGAYEQYF TRBV28 17 TRBJ2-7 -
CASSSDYVPNEKLFF TRBV11-1 15 TRBJ1-4 -
CATSRAAGTRETQYF TRBV15 15 TRBJ2-5 -
CASSKDWEDTEAFF TRBV4-1 14 TRBJ1-1 -
CASSLGQGTNYGYTF TRBV5-1 15 TRBJ1-2 -
CASSLLRGYTF TRBV28 11 TRBJ1-2 few
CASSERGIDYGYTF TRBV2 14 TRBJ1-2 -
CASSLEGGVNTEAFF TRBV5-1 15 TRBJ1-1 -
CASSPGTEAFF TRBV18 11 TRBJ1-1 -
CAWSGPLQPQHF TRBV30 12 TRBJ1-5 -
CASSSSGLGELFF TRBV6-6 13 TRBJ2-2 -
CASSDQFMNTEAFF TRBV6-1 14 TRBJ1-1 -
CASSQPGPNTGGEAFF TRBV4-1 16 TRBJ1-1 few
CASSLDPGGPSYTGELFF TRBV5-1 18 TRBJ2-2 few
CASSTLTGGGGGYTF TRBV19 15 TRBJ1-2 -
CSVEDWTGGIYEQYF TRBV29-1 15 - -
CASSLQTGQTYEQYF TRBV27 15 TRBJ2-7 -
CASSVPGTGSSHEQYF TRBV25-1 16 TRBJ2-7 -
CASSDGTTRDLEFF TRBV2 14 TRBJ2-1 -
CASSEGQGGTDTQYF TRBV6-1 15 TRBJ2-3 -
CASSLEQGTYEQYF TRBV7-9 14 TRBJ2-7 -
CASSLVGQGTQYF TRBV7-9 13 TRBJ2-5 -
CASSISRAANEKLFF TRBV19 15 TRBJ1-4 -
CASSPPSGANVLTF TRBV7-9 14 TRBJ2-6 -
CASSDSPGVKAQHEQYF TRBV25-1 17 - once
CASSKVESQPQHF TRBV19 13 TRBJ1-5 few
CASSLSSTHEQYF TRBV27 13 TRBJ2-7 -
CASSLQGTADTQYF TRBV18 14 TRBJ2-3 -
CSVESDTQYF TRBV29-1 10 TRBJ2-3 -
CASIPAGGGQPQHF TRBV28 14 TRBJ1-5 few
CASSLGGTGSYEQYF TRBV11-2 15 TRBJ2-7 -
CASSEARGIAETQYF TRBV2 15 TRBJ2-5 -
CASTIGDRGNQPQHF TRBV19 15 TRBJ1-5 once
CASSETGSYEQYF TRBV6-1 13 - -